These 32 T cell receptor beta chains share one sample of origin, sequenced in a study of Ad26.COV2.S vaccination and SARS-CoV-2 variants. Libraries were prepared by immunoSEQ multiplex PCR; TCRdb keeps only in-frame clonotypes and omits some of them. The table has some 300,000 clones, just over 85% seen once. This sample's treatment: 15 to 20 received Ad26.COV2.S at low or high dose, single or two shots; several received placebo; per-sample allocation not given. Day 63 following the first vaccine or placebo injection was when the samples were taken. The sequencing here drew on peripheral blood, taken in a trial of Ad26.COV2.S vaccine versus placebo. The receptors stem from a person aged 18-65 years who received the Ad26.COV2.S COVID-19 vaccine or a placebo.

V is TRBV19 and J is TRBJ2-2, with 9 bases identical to TRBD1. Germline loops: CDR1 LNHDA, CDR2 SQIVND (reference sequence). Trimming took 4 bases from V and 4 from J; bases not matched to a gene: 1. The length of the CDR3 is 14 residues. Here the CDR3 reads CASSTTGGTGELFF. Here the CDR3 DNA reads TGTGCCAGTAGTACGACAGGGGGCACCGGGGAGCTGTTTTTT.

The chain uses TRBV5-1 and TRBJ1-2, with TRBD1 matching 9 bases. J gave up 8 bases and V 0 bases, and 8 bases lay outside the gene matches. The CDR3 covers 15 residues. Germline assignment: CDR1 SGHRS and CDR2 YFSETQ. DNA of the CDR3: TGCGCCAGCAGCTTGGAGGGACAGGGAGCTCTCGGCTACACCTTC. This codes for CASSLEGQGALGYTF. The full variable domain, its missing parts supplied by reference TRBV5-1 and TRBJ1-2, is KAGVTQTPRYLIKTRGQQVTLSCSPISGHRSVSWYQQTPGQGLQFLFEYFSETQRNKGNFPGRFSGRQFSNSRSEMNVSTLELGDSALYLCASSLEGQGALGYTFGSGTRLTVV.

V is TRBV30 and J is TRBJ1-1; no firm D call. Germline CDR1 and CDR2: GTSNPN and SVGIG (reference sequence). The CDR3 sequence is 12 residues long. Trimming removed 2 bases from V and 3 bases from J, with 7 bases in between. This CDR3 reads CAWSYGDTEAFF. As DNA, the CDR3 is TGTGCCTGGAGTTATGGGGACACTGAAGCTTTCTTT.

The chain joins TRBV2 to TRBJ1-3; tentative D call: TRBD1 (6 bases). CDR3 length: 14 residues. Germline CDR1 and CDR2: SNHLY and FYNNEI. V was pared by 4 bases and J by 3 bases, with 10 bases between. In DNA form, the CDR3 reads TGTGCCAGCAGTGGTGTAGGGGGTGGAAACACCATATATTTT. Protein product: CASSGVGGGNTIYF.

The chain couples TRBV5-8 to TRBJ2-1; D uncertain. The CDR3 runs to 13 residues. V was pared by 0 bases and J by 8 bases, with 9 bases between. CDR1 is SGHTS, CDR2 YDEGEE, per germline. The CDR3 sequence is CASSLVRRDEQFF. CDR3 coding DNA: TGTGCCAGCAGCTTGGTCCGTCGGGATGAGCAGTTCTTC. The entire variable domain, with the rest obtained from reference TRBV5-8 and TRBJ2-1, is as follows: EAGVTQSPTHLIKTRGQQATLRCSPISGHTSVYWYQQALGLGLQFLLWYDEGEERNRGNFPPRFSGRQFPNYSSELNVNALELEDSALYLCASSLVRRDEQFFGPGTRLTVL.

This clone was seen once. The chain combines TRBV5-6 with TRBJ1-2, with D uncertain. Trimming took 1 base from V and 7 from J, leaving 11 bases between them. This CDR3 has 13 amino acids. CDR1 is SGHDT, CDR2 YYEEEE, per germline. As DNA, the CDR3 is TGTGCCAGCAGCTTGTTTTCGCCGCCTGGCTACACCTTC. It specifies CASSLFSPPGYTF.

The chain combines TRBV7-2 with TRBJ2-7; maybe TRBD1 (5 bases). V lost 2 bases, J lost 5 bases, and 16 bases lay in between. CDR1 SGHTA and CDR2 FQGNSA come from the germline V gene. The CDR3 is 15 amino acids. In nucleotides, the CDR3 is TGTGCCAGCAGCTTAAGGATGGGCAGGGTCAACGAGCAGTACTTC. This gives the protein CASSLRMGRVNEQYF.

This chain links TRBV9 with TRBJ1-2; no clear D gene. From germline, CDR1 is SGDLS and CDR2 YYNGEE. The V end lost 0 bases, the J end lost 4 bases, and 16 bases lay between the germline ends. CDR3 length: 16 amino acids. DNA of the CDR3: TGTGCCAGCAGCGTAGATGGAGGAAAGCGGGGCTATGGCTACACCTTC. This sequence encodes CASSVDGGKRGYGYTF.

CDR3 nucleotides: TGCGCCAGCAGCCAAGATCGGGGTGGGGGCTCACAAGAGACCCAGTACTTC. It yields the protein CASSQDRGGGSQETQYF. This chain uses TRBV4-1 with TRBJ2-5, with D maybe TRBD1 (6 bases). The CDR3 is made up of 17 amino acids. Per the germline V gene, CDR1 is MGHRA and CDR2 is YSYEKL. The V gene lost 0 bases and the J gene lost 2 bases, with 16 bases spanning the gap.

V is TRBV4-1 and J is TRBJ2-7, with D unclear. This CDR3 region has 11 residues. The germline V gene encodes CDR1 MGHRA and CDR2 YSYEKL. Between the trimmed V and J ends, which lost 1 base and 8 bases, there was a span of 6 bases. The CDR3 region has the DNA TGCGCCAGCAGCCAAGGGACCCAGCAGTACTTC. Residues: CASSQGTQQYF.

This chain uses TRBV29-1 with TRBJ2-3, with 9 bases fitting TRBD2. J gave up 2 bases and V 5 bases, and 2 bases lay outside the gene matches. Germline-derived CDR1 and CDR2 are SQVTM and ANQGSEA. The CDR3 spans 13 residues. CDR3 sequence: CSVKRGATDTQYF. The CDR3 region has the DNA TGCAGCGTTAAGCGGGGGGCCACAGATACGCAGTATTTT.

The chain has TRBV5-4 and TRBJ1-1; 8 bases fit TRBD1. Germline assignment: CDR1 SGHNT and CDR2 YYREEE (reference sequence). Unmatched junction bases numbered 8, after V lost 4 bases and J lost 6 bases. CDR3 length: 14 amino acids. For the CDR3, the DNA is TGTGCCAGCAGCCAGACAGGGGACCGCGCTGAAGCTTTCTTT. It codes for CASSQTGDRAEAFF. The whole variable domain, filled in from reference TRBV5-4 and TRBJ1-1, reads ETGVTQSPTHLIKTRGQQVTLRCSSQSGHNTVSWYQQALGQGPQFIFQYYREEENGRGNFPPRFSGLQFPNYSSELNVNALELDDSALYLCASSQTGDRAEAFFGQGTRLTVV.

CDR3 DNA sequence: TGCAGCGTCCGAGGGACTGCCACCTACAATGAGCAGTTCTTC. Translating gives CSVRGTATYNEQFF. The rearrangement uses TRBV29-1 and TRBJ2-1, with a weak D call TRBD2 (6 bases). The CDR3 is 14 amino acids. CDR1 SQVTM and CDR2 ANQGSEA come from the germline V gene. Trimming removed 6 bases from V and 2 bases from J, with 14 bases in between.

Worth noting for this clone: Distinct nucleotide sequences in the sample also encode this CDR3. The V and J genes are TRBV6-5 and TRBJ2-7; TRBD2 is a possible D gene (6 bases). From germline, CDR1 is MNHEY and CDR2 SVGAGI. This CDR3 region has 14 residues. Between the trimmed V and J ends, which lost 2 bases and 2 bases, there was a span of 10 bases. The CDR3 here is CASSYRRGPYEQYF. The DNA of the CDR3 is TGTGCCAGCAGTTACCGGCGGGGTCCCTACGAGCAGTACTTC.

The chain is built from TRBV5-1 and TRBJ2-3; 9 bases align to TRBD2. Germline lookup yields CDR1 SGHRS and CDR2 YFSETQ. Trimming cost V 0 bases and J 6 bases; bases outside gene matches: 8. The CDR3 contains 16 residues. The CDR3 here is CASSLVSSGAVDTQYF. The CDR3 DNA follows: TGCGCCAGCAGCTTGGTGTCTAGCGGGGCGGTCGATACGCAGTATTTT.

The DNA of the CDR3 is TGCGCCAGCAGCGCTAGCGGGGGGGATTACAATGAGCAGTTCTTC. It codes for CASSASGGDYNEQFF. The chain combines TRBV5-1 with TRBJ2-1, with TRBD2 identical over 12 bases. In germline, CDR1 is SGHRS, CDR2 YFSETQ. The CDR3 is 15 amino acids. V was pared by 4 bases and J by 4 bases, with 3 bases of the junction left unmatched.

The V gene is TRBV4-2, the J gene TRBJ2-1; the D call may be TRBD1 or TRBD2 (5 bases each). Germline V gives CDR1 LGHNA, CDR2 YNFKEQ. This CDR3 spans 16 amino acids. Trimming shortened V by 0 bases and J by 4 bases, and 13 bases separated the two germline ends. The CDR3 DNA follows: TGTGCCAGCAGCCAAGAGGCCGGGACCATTTACAATGAGCAGTTCTTC. Translation: CASSQEAGTIYNEQFF.

The chain uses TRBV6-5 and TRBJ2-1; TRBD2 might be the D (5 bases). This CDR3 comprises 13 residues. Trimming took 5 bases from V and 6 from J, leaving 11 bases between them. The V gene's germline CDR1 is MNHEY and CDR2 SVGAGI. The CDR3 region is CASSRPGSNEQFF. Here the CDR3 DNA reads TGTGCCAGCAGTCGCCCGGGGAGCAATGAGCAGTTCTTC.

The V gene is TRBV30, the J gene TRBJ2-5; D is possibly TRBD2 (6 bases). Germline lookup yields CDR1 GTSNPN and CDR2 SVGIG (reference sequence). There are 14 residues in the CDR3. The ends were cut back, 8 bases at V and 0 bases at J, with 16 bases in the middle. The CDR3, as DNA: TGTGCCGCCTACTTCGCGGGGTACCAAGAGACCCAGTACTTC. The encoded protein is CAAYFAGYQETQYF.

The rearrangement links TRBV7-9 to TRBJ1-2; D is undetermined. Per the germline V gene, CDR1 is SEHNR and CDR2 is FQNEAQ (reference sequence). This CDR3 has 14 amino acids. Trimming left V 0 bases short and J 4 bases short, with 9 bases between. This chain's CDR3 is CASSLARASYGYTF. The CDR3 DNA is TGTGCCAGCAGCTTAGCGCGTGCCAGCTATGGCTACACCTTC.

This chain joins TRBV7-9 and TRBJ1-2; D not certain. Germline V lookup: CDR1 SEHNR, CDR2 FQNEAQ (reference sequence). The CDR3 contains 12 residues. Trimming took 5 bases from V and 3 from J, leaving 7 bases between them. The CDR3 reads CASSPGDYGYTF. Here the CDR3 DNA reads TGTGCCAGCAGCCCTGGAGACTATGGCTACACCTTC.

The chain recombines TRBV11-2 with TRBJ1-5; tentative D call: TRBD1 (6 bases). The V gene lost 0 bases and the J gene lost 7 bases, with 7 bases spanning the gap. CDR3 size: 13 residues. In germline, CDR1 is SGHAT, CDR2 FQNNGV. CDR3 nucleotide sequence: TGTGCCAGCAGCTTAGACAGGGGCCAGCCCCAGCATTTT. Translating it yields CASSLDRGQPQHF.

With respect to this clone: At the DNA level, this CDR3 is encoded by other sequences in the same sample as well. The chain joins TRBV6-1 to TRBJ1-1; D is possibly TRBD1 (5 bases). Germline CDR1 is MNHNS and CDR2 is SASEGT. With 0 bases removed from V and 5 bases from J, the gap between germline ends came to 7 bases. The CDR3 spans 13 residues. In nucleotides, the CDR3 is TGTGCCAGCAGTGAAGCGCGGGGGACTGAAGCTTTCTTT. Translated: CASSEARGTEAFF.

J is TRBJ1-2 and V is TRBV18, with a weak D call TRBD1 (5 bases). V lost 6 bases to trimming and J lost 2 bases, with 13 bases between them. The CDR3 runs 14 residues. The germline gives CDR1 KGHSH, CDR2 LQKENI. In nucleotides, the CDR3 is TGTGCCAGCTCCTCGGGGCAGTTAAACTATGGCTACACCTTC. It is translated as CASSSGQLNYGYTF.

The CDR3 nucleotides are TGTGCCAGCAGTGAATCAACCTCTAATAATTCACCCCTCCACTTT. It specifies CASSESTSNNSPLHF. The chain has TRBV6-1 and TRBJ1-6, with D unclear. This CDR3 has 15 amino acids. CDR1 MNHNS and CDR2 SASEGT come from the germline V gene. Trimming removed 2 bases from V and 5 bases from J, with 10 bases in between.

This clone has just one count. The chain combines TRBV18 with TRBJ1-2, with D perhaps matching TRBD1 (5 bases). Germline values: CDR1 KGHSH, CDR2 LQKENI. V lost 3 bases, J lost 6 bases, and 17 bases lay in between. The CDR3 consists of 15 residues. CDR3 residues: CASSPRQLRGDGYTF. DNA for the CDR3: TGTGCCAGCTCACCCAGACAGCTCCGGGGCGATGGCTACACCTTC. Based on the CDR3 plus reference TRBV18 and TRBJ1-2, the full variable domain is NAGVMQNPRHLVRRRGQEARLRCSPMKGHSHVYWYRQLPEEGLKFMVYLQKENIIDESGMPKERFSAEFPKEGPSILRIQQVVRGDSAAYFCASSPRQLRGDGYTFGSGTRLTVV.

This sequence joins TRBV12-5 and TRBJ2-5, with a possible D match to TRBD1 (6 bases). Germline assignment: CDR1 LGHNT and CDR2 FRNRAP. The CDR3 has 13 amino acids. V gave up 5 bases and J gave up 5 bases, with 12 bases separating them. This CDR3 is CASGLTGRETQYF. CDR3 bases: TGTGCTAGTGGTCTGACAGGTCGGGAGACCCAGTACTTC.

The chain recombines TRBV14 with TRBJ2-7, with 8 bases fitting TRBD1. This CDR3 comprises 15 residues. The V and J ends lost 2 bases and 1 base, in that order; junction bases with no gene match: 4. Germline values: CDR1 SGHDN, CDR2 FVKESK. CDR3 sequence: CASSQTDRASYEQYF. CDR3 sequence (DNA): TGTGCCAGCAGCCAAACGGACAGGGCGTCCTACGAGCAGTACTTC.

This sequence joins TRBV7-9 and TRBJ1-3; D gene ambiguous. Germline V gene lookup returns CDR1 SEHNR and CDR2 FQNEAQ (reference sequence). The V and J ends lost 5 bases and 0 bases respectively, with 11 bases between them. The CDR3 is made up of 15 amino acids. This CDR3 reads CASSPWGGSGNTIYF. As DNA, the CDR3 is TGTGCCAGCAGCCCCTGGGGAGGCTCTGGAAACACCATATATTTT.

This chain uses TRBV5-6 with TRBJ2-1, with TRBD2 matching 7 bases. Trimming at V came to 2 bases and at J to 5 bases, leaving 16 bases not matched to a gene. The CDR3 runs 18 residues. Germline lookup yields CDR1 SGHDT and CDR2 YYEEEE. CDR3 sequence (DNA): TGTGCCAGCAGCTTTGAGCTGAGCGGGGTACCTCGGCACAATGAGCAGTTCTTC. Amino acid sequence: CASSFELSGVPRHNEQFF.

This chain joins TRBV5-4 and TRBJ2-6; 7 nucleotides agree with TRBD1. Germline loops: CDR1 SGHNT, CDR2 YYREEE (reference sequence). The CDR3 loop spans 16 amino acids. After removal of 1 base from V and 1 base from J, the junction contained 2 bases not matched to a gene. CDR3 loop: CASSLRGRSGANVLTF. In DNA, the CDR3 is TGTGCCAGCAGCTTGAGGGGGCGATCTGGGGCCAACGTCCTGACTTTC.

V usage is TRBV5-1 and J usage is TRBJ2-7; 7 bases are shared with TRBD1. The CDR3 extends over 13 amino acids. CDR1 and CDR2 from the germline V gene are SGHRS and YFSETQ. The V gene end was trimmed by 5 bases and the J gene end by 1 base; junction bases not matched to a gene: 3. CDR3 in amino acids: CASRQGVSYEQYF. The CDR3, as DNA: TGCGCCAGCAGGCAGGGGGTTTCCTACGAGCAGTACTTC.